This section outlines one T cell receptor beta chain sequence together with its context. Original handling: Scientists estimated how many nucleated cells there were by amplifying reference gene primers. Only in-frame clones appear in the TCRdb table, and some are missing; sequencing was by immunoSEQ multiplex PCR. D and trimming were read from the DNA, whereas the V and J calls and clone size are those reported in that table. The table lists a few hundred thousand clones, around 87% of them singletons. The sample comes from a study of blood T cell repertoires in COVID-19. The overall study: In each case, the material was cDNA or gDNA derived from T cells, B-cell-depleted T cells, or PBMCs.

Participants were aged about 18 to 95 years, lived in 25 or so US areas, and enrolled virtually. What the recovered Cohort 3 donors had was two negative PCRs, clearance, or symptom resolution. This CDR3 contains 15 residues. V trimming: 8 bases; J trimming: 4 bases; junction bases outside the gene matches: 12. Germline loops: CDR1 MDHEN, CDR2 SYDVKM. Sequencing used PBMCs or T cells enriched from blood (not recorded which). The sequence was collected from a man between 18 and 35 years old who had recovered from COVID-19. The chain uses TRBV28 and TRBJ2-7; 9 bases are shared with TRBD1. The CDR3 here is CASYPVGTGKYEQYF. The CDR3 DNA follows: TGTGCCAGCTATCCGGTCGGGACAGGGAAGTACGAGCAGTACTTC.